Each of the 20 T cell receptor beta chains below was sequenced from the same sample in a study of shared clonotypes between healthy human individuals. Generated by immunoSEQ multiplex PCR, the TCRdb table keeps only in-frame clones and is missing some. This table has nearly 500,000 clones, 60% to 85% appearing once. The material sequenced was PBMCs. These receptors came from a woman between 35 and 50 years old in good health. Some clones in this sample may be carry-over from other donors' samples.

This chain links TRBV11-2 with TRBJ2-7; D call uncertain. The CDR3 runs to 15 residues. With 5 bases removed from V and 5 bases from J, the gap between germline ends came to 19 bases. Looked up from germline, CDR1 is SGHAT and CDR2 is FQNNGV. The CDR3 loop is CASSRASGISHEQYF. The CDR3 DNA reads TGTGCCAGCAGCCGCGCTAGTGGCATATCCCACGAGCAGTACTTC.

On this clone itself: A much larger clone lies one base from this, so it may be a read error. The sample contains more than one DNA sequence encoding this CDR3. The V call is TRBV5-4, the J call TRBJ1-2; TRBD1 matches 9 bases. The CDR3 has 16 amino acids. Germline CDR1 and CDR2: SGHNT and YYREEE (reference sequence). The CDR3 reads CASKTGQGILNYGYTF. In DNA, the CDR3 is TGTGCCAGCAAAACCGGACAGGGGATCCTTAACTATGGCTACACCTTT.

This clone was found a few times. The chain employs TRBV11-2 and TRBJ2-7; TRBD2 aligns across 9 bases. J was trimmed by 1 base and V by 5 bases; bases with no gene match: 15. Germline V gene sequence: CDR1 SGHAT, CDR2 FQNNGV. CDR3 size: 18 residues. CDR3 DNA sequence: TGTGCCAGCAGCCCCTATAAAGGGACTAGCAAGAAATCCTACGAGCAGTACTTC. Amino acid sequence: CASSPYKGTSKKSYEQYF.

CDR3 coding DNA: TGTGCCAGCAGCGAGGCCCCAAGCGATGAGCAGTTCTTC. Translated, it gives CASSEAPSDEQFF. This chain joins TRBV9 and TRBJ2-1, with unresolved D. V lost 3 bases and J 8 bases, leaving 12 bases between the germline ends. This CDR3 contains 13 residues. Germline V gene data show CDR1 as SGDLS and CDR2 as YYNGEE.

This clone was recorded a few times. The chain employs TRBV6-4 and TRBJ2-5; 11 bases agree with TRBD2. J was trimmed by 2 bases and V by 4 bases; bases with no gene match: 3. The CDR3 has 15 amino acids. CDR1 MRHNA and CDR2 SNTAGT come from the germline V gene. The CDR3 DNA is TGTGCCAGCAGTGGGACTAGCGGGCCTCAAGAGACCCAGTACTTC. It codes for CASSGTSGPQETQYF.

Worth noting for this clone: The identical CDR3 is also encoded by other nucleotide sequences in the sample. The chain joins TRBV30 to TRBJ1-3; TRBD1 is a possible D gene (6 bases). The CDR3 runs 13 residues. Germline V lookup: CDR1 GTSNPN, CDR2 SVGIG (reference sequence). Trimming took off 3 bases at V and 2 bases at J, with 8 bases between the two ends. The CDR3 DNA follows: TGTGCCTGGAGCAGGGGCACTGGAAACACCATATATTTT. Protein sequence: CAWSRGTGNTIYF.

This clone was recorded many times. The chain couples TRBV6-5 to TRBJ1-2; D is possibly TRBD1 (5 bases). The CDR3 sequence is 16 residues long. The ends were cut back, 0 bases at V and 1 base at J, with 12 bases in the middle. Germline assignment: CDR1 MNHEY and CDR2 SVGAGI. The CDR3: CASSYSPGDSNYGYTF. The CDR3 DNA is TGTGCCAGCAGTTACTCTCCCGGAGACAGTAACTATGGCTACACCTTC.

The CDR3 DNA follows: TGTGCCTGGAGTGTACTCCCCCCAACTAGCACAGATACGCAGTATTTT. It encodes CAWSVLPPTSTDTQYF. J is TRBJ2-3 and V is TRBV30; D gene unclear. Germline CDR1 GTSNPN, CDR2 SVGIG (reference sequence). The ends were cut back, 0 bases at V and 0 bases at J, with 13 bases in the middle. This CDR3 is 16 amino acids long.

About this clone itself: This likely reflects a read error, since a far larger clone is one base away. This sample also contains other DNA sequences that code for the same CDR3. This chain joins TRBV2 and TRBJ1-5, with a weak D call TRBD1 (5 bases). Trimming left V 6 bases short and J 5 bases short, with 17 bases between. The CDR3 covers 15 residues. Per germline, CDR1 SNHLY and CDR2 FYNNEI. CDR3 bases: TGTGCCAGCAGCTTCGGGGGACGTCCTGATCAGCCCCAGCATTTT. It translates to CASSFGGRPDQPQHF. The entire variable domain, with the rest obtained from reference TRBV2 and TRBJ1-5, is as follows: EPEVTQTPSHQVTQMGQEVILRCVPISNHLYFYWYRQILGQKVEFLVSFYNNEISEKSEIFDDQFSVERPDGSNFTLKIRSTKLEDSAMYFCASSFGGRPDQPQHFGDGTRLSIL.

This sequence joins TRBV5-1 and TRBJ2-2, with 10 bases identical to TRBD2. This CDR3 contains 17 residues. Losses at the gene ends were 0 bases for V and 6 bases for J; bases not matched to a gene: 8. CDR1 is SGHRS and CDR2 is YFSETQ in the germline V gene. The CDR3 reads CASSLVASGSFAGELFF. In nucleotides, the CDR3 is TGCGCCAGCAGCTTGGTGGCTAGCGGGAGCTTTGCCGGGGAGCTGTTTTTT. The full variable domain, completed using reference TRBV5-1 and TRBJ2-2, is KAGVTQTPRYLIKTRGQQVTLSCSPISGHRSVSWYQQTPGQGLQFLFEYFSETQRNKGNFPGRFSGRQFSNSRSEMNVSTLELGDSALYLCASSLVASGSFAGELFFGEGSRLTVL.

As to this clone: A much larger clonotype is one base distant, so this may be a read error. The rearrangement uses TRBV28 and TRBJ1-1, with D perhaps TRBD1 (5 bases). The CDR3 sequence is 18 residues long. V was trimmed by 6 bases and J by 4 bases, leaving 27 bases between them. Germline assignment: CDR1 MDHEN and CDR2 SYDVKM. The DNA for the CDR3 is TGTGCCAGCAGACCCGACCCCGGGACGTACCTATGGGGCACTGAAGCTTTCTTT. Amino acids: CASRPDPGTYLWGTEAFF.

V and J are TRBV2 and TRBJ1-1, with 7 bases matching TRBD1. The V gene end was trimmed by 4 bases and the J gene end by 5 bases; junction bases not matched to a gene: 7. CDR1 SNHLY and CDR2 FYNNEI come from the germline V gene. This CDR3 has 14 amino acids. The CDR3 DNA follows: TGTGCCAGCAGTGGACAGGGTGAAGTGACTGAAGCTTTCTTT. It is translated as CASSGQGEVTEAFF. Full variable domain (missing parts from reference TRBV2 and TRBJ1-1): EPEVTQTPSHQVTQMGQEVILRCVPISNHLYFYWYRQILGQKVEFLVSFYNNEISEKSEIFDDQFSVERPDGSNFTLKIRSTKLEDSAMYFCASSGQGEVTEAFFGQGTRLTVV.

The chain recombines TRBV25-1 with TRBJ1-3, with unresolved D. This CDR3 has 15 amino acids. Deletions cut 3 bases from V and 2 bases from J, with 11 bases between. Germline V CDR1 and CDR2: MGHDK, SYGVNS. The CDR3 bases are TGTGCCAGCAGTGAGTCCGCGCCTCCTGGAAACACCATATATTTT. Amino acids: CASSESAPPGNTIYF.

The chain combines TRBV5-6 with TRBJ1-4; D gene uncertain. The CDR3 extends over 15 amino acids. V was shortened by 0 bases and J by 3 bases, with 9 bases between the two germline ends. Germline V CDR1 and CDR2: SGHDT, YYEEEE. The CDR3 sequence: CASSLGAAANEKLFF. CDR3 DNA: TGTGCCAGCAGCTTGGGGGCAGCAGCTAATGAAAAACTGTTTTTT.

The genes are TRBV18 and TRBJ2-7; TRBD1 or TRBD2 may be the D gene (6 bases each). Trimming removed 5 bases at V and 5 bases at J, with 19 bases between. The CDR3 contains 15 residues. From germline, CDR1 is KGHSH and CDR2 LQKENI. The CDR3 protein is CASSVQEGGLDEQYF. CDR3 DNA: TGTGCCAGCTCAGTACAGGAGGGGGGTTTGGACGAGCAGTACTTC. Variable domain in full (rest from reference TRBV18 and TRBJ2-7): NAGVMQNPRHLVRRRGQEARLRCSPMKGHSHVYWYRQLPEEGLKFMVYLQKENIIDESGMPKERFSAEFPKEGPSILRIQQVVRGDSAAYFCASSVQEGGLDEQYFGPGTRLTVT.

The CDR3 here is CASSGGAYEQYF. CDR3 in DNA: TGTGCCAGCAGTGGTGGGGCCTACGAGCAGTACTTC. This chain uses TRBV27 with TRBJ2-5; D ambiguous. TRBJ2-7 matches the DNA end more closely, so the J call is doubtful. Germline V gene sequence: CDR1 MNHEY, CDR2 SMNVEV (reference sequence). This CDR3 has 12 residues.

The gene calls are TRBV28 and TRBJ1-1; D uncertain. The CDR3 covers 16 residues. Germline V lookup: CDR1 MDHEN, CDR2 SYDVKM. V lost 6 bases to trimming and J lost 0 bases, with 17 bases between them. As DNA, the CDR3 is TGTGCCAGCAGGCCCCCTGCTCGGGCATTGAACACTGAAGCTTTCTTT. Translation gives CASRPPARALNTEAFF.

The rearrangement links TRBV6-5 to TRBJ2-7; 7 nucleotides line up with TRBD2. Germline CDR1 MNHEY, CDR2 SVGAGI. J was trimmed by 3 bases and V by 0 bases; bases with no gene match: 8. The CDR3 length is 16 residues. In DNA form, the CDR3 reads TGTGCCAGCAGTTACTCGAGCCTAGCGGCCTTCTACGAGCAGTACTTC. Its translation is CASSYSSLAAFYEQYF.

This chain connects TRBV4-3 to TRBJ2-7; TRBD1 matches at 10 bases. The V gene end was trimmed by 0 bases and the J gene end by 5 bases; junction bases not matched to a gene: 4. This CDR3 spans 15 amino acids. The germline gives CDR1 LGHNA, CDR2 YSLEER. CDR3 sequence reads: CASSQDGQGDNEQYF. The CDR3 coding sequence is TGCGCCAGCAGCCAAGACGGACAGGGGGATAACGAGCAGTACTTC.

This clone was recorded a few times. The chain employs TRBV28 and TRBJ2-7; no firm D call. CDR3 length: 13 amino acids. Germline V CDR1 and CDR2: MDHEN, SYDVKM. The V end lost 7 bases, the J end lost 5 bases, and 15 bases lay between the germline ends. The CDR3 DNA is TGTGCCAGCACTCAACGGTGGGTCCACGAGCAGTACTTC. Its protein product is CASTQRWVHEQYF.